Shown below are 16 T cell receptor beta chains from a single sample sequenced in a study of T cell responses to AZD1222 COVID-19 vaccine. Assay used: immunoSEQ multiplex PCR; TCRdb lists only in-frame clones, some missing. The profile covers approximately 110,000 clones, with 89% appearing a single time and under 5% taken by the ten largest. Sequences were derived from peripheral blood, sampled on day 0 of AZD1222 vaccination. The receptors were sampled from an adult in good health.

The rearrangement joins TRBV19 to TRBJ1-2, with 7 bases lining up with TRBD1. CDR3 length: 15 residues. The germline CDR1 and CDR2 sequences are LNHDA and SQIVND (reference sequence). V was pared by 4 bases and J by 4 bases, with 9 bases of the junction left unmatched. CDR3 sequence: CASSRTGQDFYGYTF. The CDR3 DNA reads TGTGCCAGTAGTAGGACCGGACAGGACTTCTATGGCTACACCTTC. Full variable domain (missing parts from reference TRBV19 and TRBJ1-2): DGGITQSPKYLFRKEGQNVTLSCEQNLNHDAMYWYRQDPGQGLRLIYYSQIVNDFQKGDIAEGYSVSREKKESFPLTVTSAQKNPTAFYLCASSRTGQDFYGYTFGSGTRLTVV.

The CDR3 DNA is TGCGCCAGCAGCCAAATGGCAGGGACCTATGGCTACACCTTC. This translates into CASSQMAGTYGYTF. The rearrangement uses TRBV4-1 and TRBJ1-2; D is possibly TRBD1 (5 bases). V dropped 2 bases and J dropped 4 bases, with 11 bases sitting between them. The CDR3 contains 14 residues. In germline, CDR1 is MGHRA, CDR2 YSYEKL.

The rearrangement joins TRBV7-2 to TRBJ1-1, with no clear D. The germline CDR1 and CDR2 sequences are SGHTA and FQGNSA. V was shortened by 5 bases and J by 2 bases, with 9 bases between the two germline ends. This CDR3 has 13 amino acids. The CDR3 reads CASSRPINTEAFF. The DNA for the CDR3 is TGTGCCAGCAGCCGTCCTATCAACACTGAAGCTTTCTTT.

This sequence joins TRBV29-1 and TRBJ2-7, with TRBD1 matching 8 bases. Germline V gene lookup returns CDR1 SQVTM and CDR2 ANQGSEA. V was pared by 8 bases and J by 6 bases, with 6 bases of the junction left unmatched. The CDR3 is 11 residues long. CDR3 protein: CSIGTGIEQYF. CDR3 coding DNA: TGCAGCATCGGGACAGGTATCGAGCAGTACTTC.

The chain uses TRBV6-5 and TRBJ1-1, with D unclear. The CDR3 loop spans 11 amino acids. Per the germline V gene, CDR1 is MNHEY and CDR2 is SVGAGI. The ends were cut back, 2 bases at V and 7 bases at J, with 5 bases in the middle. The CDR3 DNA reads TGTGCCAGCAGTTACAGAAGTGAAGCTTTCTTT. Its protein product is CASSYRSEAFF.

CDR3: CASSSGQGAKGNTIYF. CDR3 bases: TGTGCCAGCAGCTCGGGACAGGGGGCGAAAGGAAACACCATATATTTT. This sequence joins TRBV7-3 and TRBJ1-3; 12 bases are shared with TRBD1. The CDR3 has 16 amino acids. Unmatched junction bases numbered 5, after V lost 4 bases and J lost 4 bases. Germline V gene sequence: CDR1 SGHTA, CDR2 FQGTGA.

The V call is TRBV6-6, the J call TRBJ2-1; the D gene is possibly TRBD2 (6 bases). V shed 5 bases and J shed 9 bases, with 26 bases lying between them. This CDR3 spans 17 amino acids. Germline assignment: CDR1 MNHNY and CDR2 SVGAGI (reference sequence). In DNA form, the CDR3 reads TGTGCCAGCAGTCCCCCAAACTATAGCGGAGATTCTCGTGAGCAGTTCTTC. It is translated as CASSPPNYSGDSREQFF.

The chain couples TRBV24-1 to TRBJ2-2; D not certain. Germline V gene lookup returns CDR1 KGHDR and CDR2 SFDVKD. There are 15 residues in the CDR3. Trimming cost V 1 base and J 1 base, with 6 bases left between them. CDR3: CATSDLGGNTGELFF. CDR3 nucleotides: TGTGCCACCAGTGATTTAGGCGGGAACACCGGGGAGCTGTTTTTT.

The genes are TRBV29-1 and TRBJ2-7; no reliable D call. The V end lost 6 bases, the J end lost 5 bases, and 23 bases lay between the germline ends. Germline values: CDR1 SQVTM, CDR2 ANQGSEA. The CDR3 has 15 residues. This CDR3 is CSVKDVPKRVNEQYF. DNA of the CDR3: TGCAGCGTCAAGGACGTCCCAAAAAGGGTCAACGAGCAGTACTTC.

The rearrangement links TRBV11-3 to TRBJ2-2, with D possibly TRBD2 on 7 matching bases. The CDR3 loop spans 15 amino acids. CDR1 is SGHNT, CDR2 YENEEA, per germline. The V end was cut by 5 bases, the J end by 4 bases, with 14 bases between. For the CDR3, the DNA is TGTGCCAGCAGCCCCAAGGGGGGGTTCACCGGGGAGCTGTTTTTT. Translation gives CASSPKGGFTGELFF.

The CDR3 spells CATGSDRGKLFF. The CDR3 DNA reads as TGTGCCACCGGGAGTGACAGAGGAAAACTGTTTTTT. The chain joins TRBV12-3 or TRBV12-4 to TRBJ1-4; D possibly corresponds to TRBD1 (5 bases). Trimming left V 10 bases short and J 10 bases short, with 16 bases between. The CDR3 loop spans 12 amino acids.

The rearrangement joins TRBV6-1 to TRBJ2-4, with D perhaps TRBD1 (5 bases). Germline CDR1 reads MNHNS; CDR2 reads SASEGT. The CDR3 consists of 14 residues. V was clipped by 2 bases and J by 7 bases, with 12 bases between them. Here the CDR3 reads CASSESRAANIQYF. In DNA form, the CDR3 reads TGTGCCAGCAGTGAAAGCAGGGCTGCGAACATTCAGTACTTC.

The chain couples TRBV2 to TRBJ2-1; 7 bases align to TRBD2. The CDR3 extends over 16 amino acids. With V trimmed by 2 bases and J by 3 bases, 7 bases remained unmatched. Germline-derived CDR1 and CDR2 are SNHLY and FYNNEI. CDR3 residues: CASSELASGVYNEQFF. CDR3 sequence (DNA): TGTGCCAGCAGTGAATTGGCTAGCGGAGTCTACAATGAGCAGTTCTTC.

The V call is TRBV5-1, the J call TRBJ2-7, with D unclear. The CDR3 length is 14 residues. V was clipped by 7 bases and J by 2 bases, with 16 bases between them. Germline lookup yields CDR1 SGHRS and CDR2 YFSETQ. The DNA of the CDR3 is TGCGCCAGCGAGTCCGAAGCGCGCCCCTACGAGCAGTACTTC. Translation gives CASESEARPYEQYF.

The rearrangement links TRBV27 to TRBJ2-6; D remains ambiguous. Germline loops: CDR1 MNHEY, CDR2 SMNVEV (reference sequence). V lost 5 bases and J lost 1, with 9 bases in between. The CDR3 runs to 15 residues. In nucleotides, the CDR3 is TGTGCCAGCAGTCCCCTTGGATCTGGGGCCAACGTCCTGACTTTC. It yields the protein CASSPLGSGANVLTF.

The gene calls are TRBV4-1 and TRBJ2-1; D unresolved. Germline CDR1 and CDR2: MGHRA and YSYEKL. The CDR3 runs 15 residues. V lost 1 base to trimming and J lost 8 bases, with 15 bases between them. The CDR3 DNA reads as TGCGCCAGCAGCCAAGTTGGCCCATTACAGTATGAGCAGTTCTTC. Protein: CASSQVGPLQYEQFF.